This T cell receptor beta chain came from a study of shared clonotypes between healthy human individuals. At a deep level, the assay was run. TCRdb keeps only in-frame clones here, not all; method: immunoSEQ multiplex PCR. The sample includes some 2 million clones, roughly 95% of them seen just once. For this clone: Its target is not known.

Study-wide findings and caveats: Estimated richness was generally greater in naive than memory subsets. When naive CD4 clonotypes were compared across a few donors, about 4.8% were shared. Relative to their counterparts shared across all four donors, non-shared clonotypes exhibited diminished generation probabilities.

The CDR3 runs 14 residues. V was trimmed by 1 base and J by 3 bases, leaving 10 bases between them. The germline V gene has CDR1 SEHNR and CDR2 FQNEAQ (reference sequence). The TCR originated in a young man in good health. The sample comprised naive CD4+ T cells sorted from blood. Stated subset: CD45RA+ positively selected. This rearrangement joins TRBV7-9 to TRBJ2-7; D is possibly TRBD1 (5 bases). The CDR3 sequence is CASSLEGMRYEQYF. As DNA, the CDR3 is TGTGCCAGCAGCTTAGAGGGGATGCGCTACGAGCAGTACTTC.